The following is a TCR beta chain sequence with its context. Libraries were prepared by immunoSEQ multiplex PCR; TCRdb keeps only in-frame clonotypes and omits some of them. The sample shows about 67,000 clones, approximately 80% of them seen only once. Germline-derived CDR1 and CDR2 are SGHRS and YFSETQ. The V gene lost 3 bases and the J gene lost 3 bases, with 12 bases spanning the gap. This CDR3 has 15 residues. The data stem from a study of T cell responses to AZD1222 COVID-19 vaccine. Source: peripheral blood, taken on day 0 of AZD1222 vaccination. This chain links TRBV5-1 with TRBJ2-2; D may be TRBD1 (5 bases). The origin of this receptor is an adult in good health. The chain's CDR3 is CASSSNPGYTGELFF. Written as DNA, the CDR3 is TGCGCCAGCAGCTCGAATCCAGGGTACACCGGGGAGCTGTTTTTT.